The 16 T cell receptor beta chains below come from one sample, sequenced in a study of blood T cell repertoires in COVID-19. Libraries were prepared by immunoSEQ multiplex PCR; TCRdb keeps only in-frame clonotypes and omits some of them. The sample has about 220,000 clones, approximately 77% seen once. Sequencing was done on a sample of peripheral blood. Receptor source: a woman over 75 with acute or convalescent COVID-19.

Many counts were recorded for this clone. Within the sample, other DNA sequences also encode this same CDR3. This chain connects TRBV6-2 or TRBV6-3 to TRBJ2-1; TRBD1 matches 10 bases. Germline V gene data show CDR1 as MNHEY and CDR2 as SVGEGT. CDR3 length equals 14 residues. Unmatched junction bases numbered 2, after V lost 2 bases and J lost 7 bases. CDR3 sequence (DNA): TGTGCCAGCAGTTACCGGACAGGGGGGAATGAGCAGTTCTTC. Its translation: CASSYRTGGNEQFF.

The CDR3 is CASSQSGTFEAFF. Here the CDR3 DNA reads TGTGCCAGCAGCCAATCCGGGACATTTGAAGCTTTCTTT. V usage is TRBV12-3 or TRBV12-4 and J usage is TRBJ1-1; the D gene is possibly TRBD1 (6 bases). This CDR3 region has 13 residues. Trimming took 6 bases from V and 7 from J, leaving 15 bases between them.

The V call is TRBV28, the J call TRBJ1-5; 10 bases fit TRBD1. This CDR3 has 14 residues. The junction had 9 bases not matched to a gene; V was cut back by 10 bases and J by 6 bases. CDR1 is MDHEN, CDR2 SYDVKM, per germline. This CDR3 is CATRTGQGRQPQHF. The CDR3, as DNA: TGTGCCACCAGAACGGGACAGGGGCGTCAGCCCCAGCATTTT.

This clone occurred once. The rearrangement joins TRBV29-1 to TRBJ2-7; 9 bases are a match to TRBD2. CDR3 length equals 12 residues. The germline V gene has CDR1 SQVTM and CDR2 ANQGSEA. With V trimmed by 6 bases and J by 6 bases, 6 bases remained unmatched. CDR3 region: CSVPGLAREQYF. CDR3 bases: TGCAGCGTCCCGGGACTAGCCCGCGAGCAGTACTTC.

This clone was counted between two and nine times. The chain recombines TRBV6-2 or TRBV6-3 with TRBJ2-4; the D gene is possibly TRBD1 (5 bases). The V end was cut by 4 bases, the J end by 7 bases, with 11 bases between. The CDR3 runs to 13 residues. Germline CDR1 is MNHEY and CDR2 is SVGEGT. The CDR3 here is CASSWGFGNIQYF. The DNA for the CDR3 is TGTGCCAGCAGTTGGGGCTTTGGGAACATTCAGTACTTC.

The chain links TRBV12-3 or TRBV12-4 to TRBJ2-1; TRBD2 might be the D (6 bases). With 3 bases removed from V and 12 bases from J, the gap between germline ends came to 15 bases. The CDR3 has 13 amino acids. This chain's CDR3 is CASSFGGAGTQFF. DNA of the CDR3: TGTGCCAGCAGTTTTGGCGGGGCGGGGACGCAGTTCTTC.

The V gene is TRBV27, the J gene TRBJ2-1, with D maybe TRBD1 (5 bases). The CDR3 totals 14 residues. Trimming left V 5 bases short and J 3 bases short, with 11 bases between. Germline CDR1 reads MNHEY; CDR2 reads SMNVEV (reference sequence). CDR3 region: CASSRQFLYNEQFF. Here the CDR3 DNA reads TGTGCCAGCAGTCGACAGTTCCTCTACAATGAGCAGTTCTTC.

This chain joins TRBV11-3 and TRBJ2-3, with a tentative D call TRBD2 (5 bases). The CDR3 length is 14 residues. Germline CDR1 is SGHNT and CDR2 is YENEEA. Trimming removed 5 bases at V and 2 bases at J, with 11 bases between. The CDR3 nucleotides read TGTGCCAGCAGCGGGAGTTTAAACACAGATACGCAGTATTTT. Protein: CASSGSLNTDTQYF.

The chain joins TRBV2 to TRBJ1-6; 9 bases are shared with TRBD1. The CDR3 covers 14 residues. Per the germline V gene, CDR1 is SNHLY and CDR2 is FYNNEI. The J segment lost 7 bases and the V segment lost 6 bases, leaving 4 bases of the junction unmatched. The CDR3: CASRRDRVNSPLHF. CDR3 bases: TGTGCCAGCAGGAGGGACAGGGTAAATTCACCCCTCCACTTT. Using reference TRBV2 and TRBJ1-6 for the parts outside the CDR3, the full variable domain is EPEVTQTPSHQVTQMGQEVILRCVPISNHLYFYWYRQILGQKVEFLVSFYNNEISEKSEIFDDQFSVERPDGSNFTLKIRSTKLEDSAMYFCASRRDRVNSPLHFGNGTRLTVT.

CDR3 sequence reads: CASSPATRSDYGYTF. The CDR3 DNA reads TGTGCCAGCAGTCCCGCCACCCGGTCGGACTATGGCTACACCTTC. The genes are TRBV6-5 and TRBJ1-2; D unclear. V gave up 5 bases and J gave up 3 bases, with 16 bases separating them. Looked up from germline, CDR1 is MNHEY and CDR2 is SVGAGI. The CDR3 loop spans 15 amino acids.

The chain is built from TRBV9 and TRBJ2-2, with D perhaps TRBD1 (5 bases). CDR3 length: 16 residues. V was pared by 0 bases and J by 6 bases, with 15 bases between. Germline lookup yields CDR1 SGDLS and CDR2 YYNGEE. This CDR3 is CASSVAQGSWSGELFF. In DNA form, the CDR3 reads TGTGCCAGCAGCGTAGCTCAGGGAAGTTGGTCCGGGGAGCTGTTTTTT.

The gene calls are TRBV19 and TRBJ1-1; D might be TRBD1 (6 bases). CDR3 length equals 15 residues. Per germline, CDR1 LNHDA and CDR2 SQIVND (reference sequence). V lost 3 bases, J lost 0 bases, and 11 bases lay in between. In nucleotides, the CDR3 is TGTGCCAGTAGTATTGGGGGCAGTATGAACACTGAAGCTTTCTTT. It encodes CASSIGGSMNTEAFF.

The genes are TRBV7-2 and TRBJ1-6; TRBD1 might be the D (5 bases). V lost 2 bases to trimming and J lost 3 bases, with 14 bases between them. CDR1 and CDR2 (germline): SGHTA, FQGNSA. CDR3 length equals 17 residues. This CDR3 is CASSLTPTDNYNSPLHF. Written as DNA, the CDR3 is TGTGCCAGCAGCTTAACCCCGACAGACAACTATAATTCACCCCTCCACTTT.

This chain connects TRBV27 to TRBJ2-6, with D perhaps TRBD2 (6 bases). The germline CDR1 and CDR2 sequences are MNHEY and SMNVEV (reference sequence). Trimming left V 1 base short and J 2 bases short, with 6 bases between. The CDR3 totals 15 residues. The chain's CDR3 is CASSLWEAGANVLTF. The CDR3 DNA is TGTGCCAGCAGTTTATGGGAGGCTGGGGCCAACGTCCTGACTTTC.

This rearrangement joins TRBV7-2 to TRBJ1-2, with a weak D call TRBD1 (6 bases). CDR1 is SGHTA and CDR2 is FQGNSA in the germline V gene. Deletions cut 2 bases from V and 3 bases from J, with 16 bases between. This CDR3 has 16 residues. Written as DNA, the CDR3 is TGTGCCAGCAGCTTACTACTGACAGGCGGGCACTATGGCTACACCTTC. This sequence encodes CASSLLLTGGHYGYTF.

The chain employs TRBV13 and TRBJ1-3; possibly TRBD1 for D (5 bases). This CDR3 contains 15 residues. Germline V lookup: CDR1 PRHDT, CDR2 FYEKMQ (reference sequence). With 11 bases removed from V and 4 bases from J, the gap between germline ends came to 21 bases. CDR3 protein: CAGTLPGVGGNTIYF. The CDR3 bases are TGTGCCGGCACCCTCCCGGGGGTAGGGGGAAACACCATATATTTT.